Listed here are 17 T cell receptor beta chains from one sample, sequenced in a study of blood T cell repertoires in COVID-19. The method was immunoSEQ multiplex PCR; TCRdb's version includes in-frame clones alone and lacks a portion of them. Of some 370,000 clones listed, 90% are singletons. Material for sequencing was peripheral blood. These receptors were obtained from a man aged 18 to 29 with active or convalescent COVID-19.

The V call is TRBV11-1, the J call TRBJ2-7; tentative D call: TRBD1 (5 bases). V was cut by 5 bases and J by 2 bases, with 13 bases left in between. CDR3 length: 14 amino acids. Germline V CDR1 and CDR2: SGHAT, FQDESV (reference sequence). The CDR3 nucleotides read TGTGCCAGCAGCCAGAACAGGATCGCCTACGAGCAGTACTTC. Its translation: CASSQNRIAYEQYF.

DNA for the CDR3: TGTGCCAGCAGCGTAGCAGACAGGGCCAAACTGTTTTTT. It codes for CASSVADRAKLFF. The chain has TRBV9 and TRBJ1-4, with 7 positions matching TRBD1. Germline trimming cut 0 bases from V and 11 bases from J; bases unmatched to any gene: 4. Germline-derived CDR1 and CDR2 are SGDLS and YYNGEE. This CDR3 spans 13 amino acids.

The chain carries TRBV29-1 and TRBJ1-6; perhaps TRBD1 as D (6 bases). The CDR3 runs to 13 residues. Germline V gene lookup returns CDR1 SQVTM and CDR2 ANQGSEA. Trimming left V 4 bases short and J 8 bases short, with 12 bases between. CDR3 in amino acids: CSVAGGSDSPLHF. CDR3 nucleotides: TGCAGCGTTGCGGGGGGCTCGGATTCACCCCTCCACTTT.

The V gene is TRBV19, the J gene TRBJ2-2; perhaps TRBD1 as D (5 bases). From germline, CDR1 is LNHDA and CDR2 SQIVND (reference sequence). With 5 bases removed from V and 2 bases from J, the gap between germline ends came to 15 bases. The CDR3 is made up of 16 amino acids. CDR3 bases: TGTGCCAGTAGTCCCGACAGCTCTATTAACACCGGGGAGCTGTTTTTT. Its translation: CASSPDSSINTGELFF.

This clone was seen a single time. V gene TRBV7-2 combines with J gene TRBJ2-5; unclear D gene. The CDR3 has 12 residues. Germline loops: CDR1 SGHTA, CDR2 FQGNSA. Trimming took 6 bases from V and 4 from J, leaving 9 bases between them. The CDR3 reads CASSLYVETQYF. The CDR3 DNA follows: TGTGCCAGCAGTCTCTACGTAGAGACCCAGTACTTC. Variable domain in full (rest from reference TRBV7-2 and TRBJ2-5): GAGVSQSPSNKVTEKGKDVELRCDPISGHTALYWYRQSLGQGLEFLIYFQGNSAPDKSGLPSDRFSAERTGGSVSTLTIQRTQQEDSAVYLCASSLYVETQYFGPGTRLLVL.

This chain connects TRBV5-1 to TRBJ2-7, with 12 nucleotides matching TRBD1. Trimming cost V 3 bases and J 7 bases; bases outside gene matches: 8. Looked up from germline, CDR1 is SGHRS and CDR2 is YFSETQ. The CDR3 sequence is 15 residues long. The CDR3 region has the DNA TGCGCCAGCAGCTCTCCGGGACAGGGGGCTTGGGAGCAGTACTTC. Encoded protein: CASSSPGQGAWEQYF.

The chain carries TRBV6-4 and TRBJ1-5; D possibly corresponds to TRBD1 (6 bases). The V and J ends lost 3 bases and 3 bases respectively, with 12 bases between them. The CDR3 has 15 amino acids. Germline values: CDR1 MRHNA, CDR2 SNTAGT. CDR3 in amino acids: CASSELGAHNQPQHF. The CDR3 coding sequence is TGTGCCAGCAGTGAATTGGGGGCGCACAATCAGCCCCAGCATTTT.

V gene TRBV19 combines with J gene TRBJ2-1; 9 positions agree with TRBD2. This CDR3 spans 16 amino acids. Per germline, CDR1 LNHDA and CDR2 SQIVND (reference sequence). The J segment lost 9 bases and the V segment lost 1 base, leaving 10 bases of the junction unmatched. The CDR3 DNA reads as TGTGCCAGTAGTATAGCCCGGATTAGCGGGGGCTCTGAGCAGTTCTTC. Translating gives CASSIARISGGSEQFF.

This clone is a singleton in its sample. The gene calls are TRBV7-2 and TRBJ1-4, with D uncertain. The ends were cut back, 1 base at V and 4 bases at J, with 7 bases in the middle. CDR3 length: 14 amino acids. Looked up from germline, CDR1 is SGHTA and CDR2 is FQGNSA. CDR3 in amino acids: CASSLGGYNEKLFF. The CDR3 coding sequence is TGTGCCAGCAGCTTAGGAGGCTATAATGAAAAACTGTTTTTT.

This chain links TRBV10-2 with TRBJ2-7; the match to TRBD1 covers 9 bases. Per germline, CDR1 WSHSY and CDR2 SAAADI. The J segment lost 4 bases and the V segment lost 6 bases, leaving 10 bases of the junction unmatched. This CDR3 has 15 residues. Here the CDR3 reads CASSEPGTGLYEQYF. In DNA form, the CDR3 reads TGCGCCAGCAGCGAACCCGGGACAGGGTTGTACGAGCAGTACTTC.

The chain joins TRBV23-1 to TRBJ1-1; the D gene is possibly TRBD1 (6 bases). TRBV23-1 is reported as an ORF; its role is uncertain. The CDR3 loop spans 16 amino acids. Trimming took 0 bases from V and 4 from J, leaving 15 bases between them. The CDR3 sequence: CASSQSDRSRCTEAFF. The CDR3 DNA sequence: TGCGCCAGCAGTCAATCTGACAGGTCGAGGTGCACTGAAGCTTTCTTT.

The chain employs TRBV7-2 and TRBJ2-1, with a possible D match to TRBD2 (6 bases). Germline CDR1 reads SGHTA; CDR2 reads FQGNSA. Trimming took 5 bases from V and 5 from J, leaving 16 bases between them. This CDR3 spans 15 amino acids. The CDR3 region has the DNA TGTGCCAGCAGCCGGAGCGGGTTTCGGAACAATGAGCAGTTCTTC. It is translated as CASSRSGFRNNEQFF.

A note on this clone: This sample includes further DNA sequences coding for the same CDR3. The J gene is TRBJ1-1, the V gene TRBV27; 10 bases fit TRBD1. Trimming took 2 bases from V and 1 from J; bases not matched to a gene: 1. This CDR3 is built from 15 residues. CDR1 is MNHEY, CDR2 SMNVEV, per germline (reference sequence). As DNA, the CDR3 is TGTGCCAGCAGTTTAGGGACAGGGGCGAACACTGAAGCTTTCTTT. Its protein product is CASSLGTGANTEAFF.

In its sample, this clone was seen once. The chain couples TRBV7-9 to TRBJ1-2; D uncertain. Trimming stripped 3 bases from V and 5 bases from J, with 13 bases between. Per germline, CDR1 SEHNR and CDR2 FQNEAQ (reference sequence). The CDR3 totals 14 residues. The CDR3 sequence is CASSFVGLLYGYTF. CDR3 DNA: TGTGCCAGCAGCTTCGTCGGGTTGTTGTATGGCTACACCTTC.

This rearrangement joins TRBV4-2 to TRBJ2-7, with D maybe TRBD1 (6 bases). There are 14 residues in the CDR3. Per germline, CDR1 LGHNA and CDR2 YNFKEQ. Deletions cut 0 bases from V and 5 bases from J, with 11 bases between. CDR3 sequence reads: CASSQDYRVNEQYF. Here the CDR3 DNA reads TGTGCCAGCAGCCAAGACTACAGGGTGAACGAGCAGTACTTC.

The CDR3 here is CAGRAGTSSYNEQFF. The CDR3 nucleotides are TGTGCCGGCCGAGCCGGGACTAGCTCCTACAATGAGCAGTTCTTC. The chain recombines TRBV2 with TRBJ2-1, with 8 bases fitting TRBD2. The V gene end was trimmed by 11 bases and the J gene end by 0 bases; junction bases not matched to a gene: 9. Germline V gene lookup returns CDR1 SNHLY and CDR2 FYNNEI. The CDR3 contains 15 residues.

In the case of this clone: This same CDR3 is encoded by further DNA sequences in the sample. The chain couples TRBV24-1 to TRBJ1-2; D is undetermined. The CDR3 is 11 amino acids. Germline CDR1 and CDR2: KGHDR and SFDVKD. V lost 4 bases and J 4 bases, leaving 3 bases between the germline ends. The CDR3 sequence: CATSDSYGYTF. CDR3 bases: TGTGCCACCAGTGACAGCTATGGCTACACCTTC.